This T cell receptor beta chain originates from a study of T cell responses to AZD1222 COVID-19 vaccine (dated by TCRdb to about 2021). For the wider study: A total of roughly 240 trial participants underwent TCR sequencing, of whom some 210 received two doses of AZD1222 and some 26 received two doses of the MenACWY control vaccine. Enrollment into the trials was organized by age into subgroups of 18-55, 56-69 and 70-plus years, and those subgroups contained roughly 140, 27 and 60 TCR-sequenced participants, respectively. Broad study findings and their caveats: Spike-specific TCR breadth and depth rose significantly after two AZD1222 doses compared with day 0 and with MenACWY recipients. Because no day 14 peak-response samples were available, the repertoires could be characterized only after the peak T cell response. Most participants were white British and females outnumbered males, and the authors suggested that clonal diversity may have been underestimated. In the small 56-69-year group, the increase in depth fell short of significance, most likely because of low power. Only a handful of AZD1222 recipients were SARS-CoV-2 seropositive at baseline, limiting conclusions about previously exposed vaccinees. Epitopes outside the regions mutated in the B.1.351 and B.1.1.7 variants were reportedly recognized by nearly half of the unique spike-specific TCRs. CD4 TCRs associated with the vaccine covered the entire spike protein, and the dominant responses were in regions 160-218 and 743-854.

A word on this clone: Its antigen is currently not known. There are no base qualities to consult, and no much larger clone falls within one base.

The time point label, read with the paper, signifies: about 28 days (+/-7) after the second vaccine dose. AZD1222 recipients with second doses at about 4 weeks or about 12 weeks were pooled, because spike-specific TCR depth and breadth did not differ between schedules. Vaccinee samples were obtained from the UK trials COV001 and COV002, which included a single-blind randomized controlled phase 2/3 trial of AZD1222 (ChAdOx1 nCoV-19) in healthy adults. For TCRbeta chain sequencing, PBMC samples from trial participants were taken at day 0 and at day 28 after the second dose. The CDR3 regions of human TCRbeta chains were subjected to immunosequencing. The study's processing was this. TCRs in the repertoires were compared against a reference library of SARS-CoV-2-specific TCRs that had been generated with the MIRA antigen-specificity platform. Breadth was defined as the fraction of unique TCRs that were SARS-CoV-2-associated. Depth was defined as the fraction of total T cells that were SARS-CoV-2-associated. Using the MIRA data, every spike-specific TCR was mapped to the spike region that the TCR reacted to and assigned to either a CD4 or a CD8 class. Log10-transformed breadth and depth values were compared by one-way ANOVA with Sidak's multiple comparisons tests. TCRdb provides this immuneACCESS table in a form limited to in-frame rearrangements. Some clones are lacking; in checked studies, under half of them reflect an unresolved V gene, and why the rest are absent is not known. V and J calls plus clone size are reproduced from that table; the DNA served to infer D and trimming. This sample is represented by some 150,000 clones; more than 85% of them were singletons. Around 1.5% of the sample rests with the top ten.

Relative to germline, V is 2 bases shorter and J is 0 bases shorter, with 10 bases between their ends. CDR1 and CDR2, per the germline V gene, are MGHDK and SYGVNS. Its CDR3 holds 15 amino acids, cysteine through phenylalanine. Only CDR3 DNA is held: 45 bases, read in frame from base 1. The chain links TRBV25-1 with TRBJ1-1; the D gene remains uncertain. The source of this sequence is an adult who received the AZD1222 COVID-19 vaccine. Here the sequenced sample was peripheral blood, taken 28 days after the second AZD1222 dose. Here the CDR3 is given as CASSEGLRLNTEAFF. In nucleotides, the sequence is TGTGCCAGCAGTGAAGGGCTTCGTTTGAACACTGAAGCTTTCTTT. The full variable domain, with segments outside the CDR3 supplied by the reference TRBV25-1 and TRBJ1-1 proteins, appears as EADIYQTPRYLVIGTGKKITLECSQTMGHDKMYWYQQDPGMELHLIHYSYGVNSTEKGDLSSESTVSRIRTEHFPLTLESARPSHTSQYLCASSEGLRLNTEAFFGQGTRLTVV.